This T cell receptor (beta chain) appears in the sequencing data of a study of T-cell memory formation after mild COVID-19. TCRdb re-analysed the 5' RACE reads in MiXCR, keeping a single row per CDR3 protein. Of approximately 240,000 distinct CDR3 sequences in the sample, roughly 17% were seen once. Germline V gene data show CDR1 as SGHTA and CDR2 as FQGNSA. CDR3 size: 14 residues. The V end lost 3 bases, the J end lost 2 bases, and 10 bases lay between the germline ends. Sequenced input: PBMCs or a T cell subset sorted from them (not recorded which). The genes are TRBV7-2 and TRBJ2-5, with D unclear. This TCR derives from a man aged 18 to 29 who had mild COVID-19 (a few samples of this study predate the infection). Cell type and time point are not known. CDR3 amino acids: CASSFRALQETQYF. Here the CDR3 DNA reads TGTGCCAGCAGCTTCCGGGCCCTTCAAGAGACCCAGTACTTC.